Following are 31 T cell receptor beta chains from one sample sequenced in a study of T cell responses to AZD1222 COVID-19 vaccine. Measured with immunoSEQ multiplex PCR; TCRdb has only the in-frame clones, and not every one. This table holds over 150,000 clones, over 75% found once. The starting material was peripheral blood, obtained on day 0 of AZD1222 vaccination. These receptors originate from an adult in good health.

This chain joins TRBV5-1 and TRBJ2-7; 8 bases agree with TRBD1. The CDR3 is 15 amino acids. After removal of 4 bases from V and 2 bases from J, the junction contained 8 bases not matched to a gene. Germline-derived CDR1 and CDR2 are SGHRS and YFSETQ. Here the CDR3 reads CASSTRTGKAYEQYF. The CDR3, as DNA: TGCGCCAGCAGCACCCGGACAGGGAAGGCCTACGAGCAGTACTTC.

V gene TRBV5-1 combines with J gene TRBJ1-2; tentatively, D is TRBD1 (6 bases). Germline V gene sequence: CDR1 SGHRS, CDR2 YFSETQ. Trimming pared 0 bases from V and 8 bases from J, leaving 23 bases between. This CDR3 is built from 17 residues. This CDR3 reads CASSLADAGALGWGYTF. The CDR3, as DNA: TGCGCCAGCAGCTTGGCCGATGCAGGGGCCCTCGGGTGGGGCTACACCTTC. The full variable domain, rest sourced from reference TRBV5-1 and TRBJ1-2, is KAGVTQTPRYLIKTRGQQVTLSCSPISGHRSVSWYQQTPGQGLQFLFEYFSETQRNKGNFPGRFSGRQFSNSRSEMNVSTLELGDSALYLCASSLADAGALGWGYTFGSGTRLTVV.

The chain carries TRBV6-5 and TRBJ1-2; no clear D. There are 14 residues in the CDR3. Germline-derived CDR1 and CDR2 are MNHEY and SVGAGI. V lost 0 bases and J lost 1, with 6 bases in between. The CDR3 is CASSYSRHNYGYTF. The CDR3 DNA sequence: TGTGCCAGCAGTTACTCGAGACATAACTATGGCTACACCTTC.

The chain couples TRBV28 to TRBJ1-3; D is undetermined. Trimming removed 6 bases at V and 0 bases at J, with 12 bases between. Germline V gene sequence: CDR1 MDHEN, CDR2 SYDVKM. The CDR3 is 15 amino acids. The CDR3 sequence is CASSFSRNSGNTIYF. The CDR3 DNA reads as TGTGCCAGCAGCTTCTCGAGAAACTCTGGAAACACCATATATTTT.

CDR3 nucleotides: TGCAGCGTTGAACGGGACAGCTTGAACACTGAAGCTTTCTTT. It yields the protein CSVERDSLNTEAFF. This chain uses TRBV29-1 with TRBJ1-1, with 7 bases matching TRBD1. The V gene end was trimmed by 2 bases and the J gene end by 0 bases; junction bases not matched to a gene: 3. The CDR3 is 14 residues long. Per germline, CDR1 SQVTM and CDR2 ANQGSEA.

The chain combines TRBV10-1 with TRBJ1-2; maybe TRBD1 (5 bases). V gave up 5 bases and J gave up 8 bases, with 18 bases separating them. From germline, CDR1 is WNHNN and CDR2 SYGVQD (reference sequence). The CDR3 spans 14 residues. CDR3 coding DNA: TGCGCCAGCAGTCCCGGGACCTCTGGAAAGGGCTACACCTTC. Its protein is CASSPGTSGKGYTF.

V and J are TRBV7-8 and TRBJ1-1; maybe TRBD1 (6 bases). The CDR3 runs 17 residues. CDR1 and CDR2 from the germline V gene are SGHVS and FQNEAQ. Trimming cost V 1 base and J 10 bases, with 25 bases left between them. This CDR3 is CASSLGGRGRGGFGAFF. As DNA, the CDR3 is TGTGCCAGCAGCTTAGGGGGAAGGGGCAGGGGAGGCTTCGGAGCTTTCTTT.

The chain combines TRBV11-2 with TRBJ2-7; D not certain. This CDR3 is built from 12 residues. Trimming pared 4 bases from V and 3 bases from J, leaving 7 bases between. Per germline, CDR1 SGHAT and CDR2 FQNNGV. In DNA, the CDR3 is TGTGCCAGCAGCTGGGGTTTCTACGAGCAGTACTTC. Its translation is CASSWGFYEQYF.

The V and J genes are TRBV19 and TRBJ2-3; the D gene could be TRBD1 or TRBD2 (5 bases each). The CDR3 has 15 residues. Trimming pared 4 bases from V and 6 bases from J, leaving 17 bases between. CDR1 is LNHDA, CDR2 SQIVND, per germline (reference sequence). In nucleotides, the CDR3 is TGTGCCAGTAGTACCCCGGGGAGTTGGGGGGATACGCAGTATTTT. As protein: CASSTPGSWGDTQYF. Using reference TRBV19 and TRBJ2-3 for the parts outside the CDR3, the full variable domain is DGGITQSPKYLFRKEGQNVTLSCEQNLNHDAMYWYRQDPGQGLRLIYYSQIVNDFQKGDIAEGYSVSREKKESFPLTVTSAQKNPTAFYLCASSTPGSWGDTQYFGPGTRLTVL.

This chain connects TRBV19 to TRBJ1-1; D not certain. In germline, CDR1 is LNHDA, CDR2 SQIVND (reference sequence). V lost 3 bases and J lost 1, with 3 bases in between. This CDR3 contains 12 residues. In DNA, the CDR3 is TGTGCCAGTAGTATGGGGAACACTGAAGCTTTCTTT. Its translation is CASSMGNTEAFF.

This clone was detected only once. DNA of the CDR3: TGTGCCAGCAGCTCGAGCGGGGGGAAGGCCTACGAGCAGTACTTC. The encoded protein is CASSSSGGKAYEQYF. This chain connects TRBV7-2 to TRBJ2-7; 9 bases map to TRBD2. The CDR3 totals 15 residues. V was clipped by 4 bases and J by 2 bases; unmatched bases: 6. Germline CDR1 SGHTA, CDR2 FQGNSA.

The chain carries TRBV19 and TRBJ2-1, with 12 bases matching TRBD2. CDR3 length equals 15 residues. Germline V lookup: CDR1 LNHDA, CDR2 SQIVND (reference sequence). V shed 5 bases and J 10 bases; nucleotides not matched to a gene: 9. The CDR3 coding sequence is TGTGCCAGTAGTCCCACTAGCGGGGGGACTCGAGAGCAGTTCTTC. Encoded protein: CASSPTSGGTREQFF. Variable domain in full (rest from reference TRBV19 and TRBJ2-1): DGGITQSPKYLFRKEGQNVTLSCEQNLNHDAMYWYRQDPGQGLRLIYYSQIVNDFQKGDIAEGYSVSREKKESFPLTVTSAQKNPTAFYLCASSPTSGGTREQFFGPGTRLTVL.

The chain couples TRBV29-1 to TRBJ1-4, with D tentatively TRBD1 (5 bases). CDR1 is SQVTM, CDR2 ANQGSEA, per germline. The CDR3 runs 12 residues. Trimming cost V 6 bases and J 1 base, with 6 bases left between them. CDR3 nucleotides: TGCAGCGTAGGGGTAACTAATGAAAAACTGTTTTTT. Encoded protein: CSVGVTNEKLFF.

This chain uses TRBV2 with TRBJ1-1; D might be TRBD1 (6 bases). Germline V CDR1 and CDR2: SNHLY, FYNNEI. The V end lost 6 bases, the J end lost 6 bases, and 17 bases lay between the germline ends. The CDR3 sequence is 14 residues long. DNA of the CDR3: TGTGCCAGCAGGAAGCGACTACAGGGCCCTGAAGCTTTCTTT. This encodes CASRKRLQGPEAFF. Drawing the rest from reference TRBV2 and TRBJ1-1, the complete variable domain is EPEVTQTPSHQVTQMGQEVILRCVPISNHLYFYWYRQILGQKVEFLVSFYNNEISEKSEIFDDQFSVERPDGSNFTLKIRSTKLEDSAMYFCASRKRLQGPEAFFGQGTRLTVV.

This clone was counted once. This CDR3 is CAIRSQGEMGTEAFF. CDR3 sequence (DNA): TGTGCCATCAGAAGCCAGGGCGAGATGGGCACTGAAGCTTTCTTT. V gene TRBV10-3 combines with J gene TRBJ1-1, with D perhaps TRBD1 (5 bases). V was shortened by 6 bases and J by 4 bases, with 18 bases between the two germline ends. The CDR3 is 15 amino acids. Per germline, CDR1 ENHRY and CDR2 SYGVKD.

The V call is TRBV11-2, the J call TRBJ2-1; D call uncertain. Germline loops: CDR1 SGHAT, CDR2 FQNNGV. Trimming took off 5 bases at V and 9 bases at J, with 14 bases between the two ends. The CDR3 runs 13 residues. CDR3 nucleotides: TGTGCCAGCAGCCCGCGGTGGTATAGTGAGCAGTTCTTC. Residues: CASSPRWYSEQFF.

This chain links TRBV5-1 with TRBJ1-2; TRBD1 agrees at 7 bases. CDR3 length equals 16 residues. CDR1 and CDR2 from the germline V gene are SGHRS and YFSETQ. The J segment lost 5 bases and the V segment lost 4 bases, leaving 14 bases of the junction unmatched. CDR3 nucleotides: TGCGCCAGCAGCCCAGGGACAGCGGGGTTCCTTTATGGCTACACCTTC. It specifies CASSPGTAGFLYGYTF.

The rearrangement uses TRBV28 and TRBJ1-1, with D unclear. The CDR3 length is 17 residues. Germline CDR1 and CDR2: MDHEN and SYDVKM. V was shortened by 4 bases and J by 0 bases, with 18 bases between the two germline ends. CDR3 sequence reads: CASSSVVEIVMNTEAFF. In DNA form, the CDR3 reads TGTGCCAGCAGTTCAGTCGTGGAGATTGTGATGAACACTGAAGCTTTCTTT.

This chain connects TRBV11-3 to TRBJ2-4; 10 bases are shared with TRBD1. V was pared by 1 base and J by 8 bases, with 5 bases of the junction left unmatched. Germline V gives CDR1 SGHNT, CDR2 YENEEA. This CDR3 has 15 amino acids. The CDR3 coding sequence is TGTGCCAGCAGCTTAGGCGGACAGGGGGGGGACATTCAGTACTTC. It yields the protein CASSLGGQGGDIQYF.

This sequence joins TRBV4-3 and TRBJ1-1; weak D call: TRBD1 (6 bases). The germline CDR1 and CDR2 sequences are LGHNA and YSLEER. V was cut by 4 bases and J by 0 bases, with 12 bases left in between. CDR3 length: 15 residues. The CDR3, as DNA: TGCGCCAGCAGCCCCGACAGGTTTATGAACACTGAAGCTTTCTTT. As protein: CASSPDRFMNTEAFF.

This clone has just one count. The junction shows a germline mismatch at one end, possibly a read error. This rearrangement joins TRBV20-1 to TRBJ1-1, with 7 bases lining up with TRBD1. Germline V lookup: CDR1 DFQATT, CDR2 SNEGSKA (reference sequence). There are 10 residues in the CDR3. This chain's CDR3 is CRGSGTAQTF. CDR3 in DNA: TGCAGGGGCTCCGGGACAGCCCAGACCTTT.

CDR3 amino acids: CASSPRRGRGDSVKLFF. The CDR3 coding sequence is TGTGCCAGCAGCCCCCGTAGAGGGCGTGGGGATAGTGTAAAACTGTTTTTT. This rearrangement joins TRBV13 to TRBJ1-4; D not certain. The germline V gene encodes CDR1 PRHDT and CDR2 FYEKMQ (reference sequence). The germline V and J ends were trimmed by 5 bases and 10 bases, with 26 bases remaining between them. This CDR3 spans 17 amino acids.

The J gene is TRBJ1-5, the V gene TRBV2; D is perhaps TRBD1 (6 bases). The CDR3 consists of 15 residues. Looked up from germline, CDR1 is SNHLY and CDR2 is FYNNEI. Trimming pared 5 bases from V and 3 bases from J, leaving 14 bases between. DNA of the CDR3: TGTGCCAGCAGTCAACAGGGTTTGGACAATCAGCCCCAGCATTTT. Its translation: CASSQQGLDNQPQHF.

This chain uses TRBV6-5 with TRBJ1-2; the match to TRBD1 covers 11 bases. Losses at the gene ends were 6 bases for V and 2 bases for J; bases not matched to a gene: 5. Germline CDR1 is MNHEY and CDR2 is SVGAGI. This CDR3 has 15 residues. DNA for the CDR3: TGTGCCAGCAGGGCGGGACAGGGGGAAAACTATGGCTACACCTTC. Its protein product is CASRAGQGENYGYTF.

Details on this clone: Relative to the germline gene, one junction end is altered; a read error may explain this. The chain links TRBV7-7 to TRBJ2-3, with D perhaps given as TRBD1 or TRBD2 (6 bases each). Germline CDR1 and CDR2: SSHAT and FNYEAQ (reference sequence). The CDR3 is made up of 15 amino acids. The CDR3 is CASSLGPGGPDTQYF. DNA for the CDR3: TGTGCTAGCAGCTTAGGCCCTGGGGGGCCAGATACGCAGTATTTT.

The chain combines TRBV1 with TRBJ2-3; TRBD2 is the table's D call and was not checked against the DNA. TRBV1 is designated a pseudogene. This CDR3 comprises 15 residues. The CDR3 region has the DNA TGCACCAGCAGTCAGGCGGGGGCTACCGGAGATACGCAGTATTTT. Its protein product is CTSSQAGATGDTQYF.

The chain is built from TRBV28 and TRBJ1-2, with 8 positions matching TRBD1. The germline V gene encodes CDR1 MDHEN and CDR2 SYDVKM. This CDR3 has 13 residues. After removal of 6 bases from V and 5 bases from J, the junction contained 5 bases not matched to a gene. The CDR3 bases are TGTGCCAGCAGCCCAGGGGGCGGGTATGGCTACACCTTC. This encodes CASSPGGGYGYTF.

Written as DNA, the CDR3 is TGTGCCAGCAGCTTAGGACAGGGTGCAGGCTATGGCTACACCTTC. It yields the protein CASSLGQGAGYGYTF. The chain employs TRBV11-3 and TRBJ1-2; 7 bases line up with TRBD1. The germline V gene has CDR1 SGHNT and CDR2 YENEEA. The length of the CDR3 is 15 residues. V was clipped by 1 base and J by 4 bases; unmatched bases: 6.

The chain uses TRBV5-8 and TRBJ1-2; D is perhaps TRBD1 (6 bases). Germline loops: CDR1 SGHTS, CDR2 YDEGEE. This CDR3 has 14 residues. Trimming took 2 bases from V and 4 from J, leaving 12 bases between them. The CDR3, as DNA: TGTGCCAGCAGCTTTCTCGTACAGGGCTATGGCTACACCTTC. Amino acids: CASSFLVQGYGYTF.

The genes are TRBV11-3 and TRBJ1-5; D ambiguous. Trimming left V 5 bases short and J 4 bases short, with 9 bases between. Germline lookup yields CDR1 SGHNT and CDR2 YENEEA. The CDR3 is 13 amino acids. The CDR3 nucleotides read TGTGCCAGCAGCGCCGGCAGTAATCAGCCCCAGCATTTT. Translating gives CASSAGSNQPQHF.

The CDR3 DNA follows: TGTGCCAGCAGTGATCAGGGGCCCGGGGAGCTGTTTTTT. Translation gives CASSDQGPGELFF. The rearrangement uses TRBV12-3 or TRBV12-4 and TRBJ2-2, with D maybe TRBD1 (6 bases). The CDR3 contains 13 residues. The V gene lost 5 bases and the J gene lost 6 bases, with 10 bases spanning the gap.